This is a list of T cell receptor beta chains from one sample in a study of CD8 T cells in ankylosing spondylitis. Via MiXCR, TCRdb re-called the 5' RACE reads, giving one row per CDR3 protein. Among hundreds of thousands of distinct CDR3 sequences, about 12% were seen once, and the ten largest hold under 7.5%. The specimen sequenced was blood, either unsorted or a sorted T cell fraction (not recorded which). These receptors came from a male donor with ankylosing spondylitis. Each CDR3 is given without its conserved first and last residue. D genes are given only for firm matches.

J gene,D gene,V gene,CDR3 protein
TRBJ1-1,-,TRBV20-1,SARGALGVNTEAF
TRBJ1-5,-,TRBV27,ASSRVRNQPQH
TRBJ1-6,-,TRBV7-2,ASSLGGGRINSPLH
TRBJ1-4,-,TRBV5-1,ASRWDGNEKLF
TRBJ1-5,TRBD1,TRBV27,ATSGTGGLDQPQH
TRBJ1-1,-,TRBV20-1,SARTNMNTEAF
TRBJ2-2,TRBD2,TRBV5-1,ASSPGGSGRTGELF
TRBJ2-3,TRBD2,TRBV3-1,ASSQGTGGDTQY
TRBJ2-1,TRBD1,TRBV11-1,ASSVGQGVINEQF
TRBJ1-1,-,TRBV12-3/TRBV12-4,ASSHRENTEAF
TRBJ2-1,-,TRBV20-1,SARVTGGHEQF
TRBJ1-3,TRBD1,TRBV20-1,SARDGTASGNTIY
TRBJ2-7,TRBD2,TRBV10-3,AISESVAGEANEQY
TRBJ2-3,TRBD2,TRBV20-1,SARASGSTDTQY
TRBJ2-5,-,TRBV3-1,ASSQEGGGTSRIV
TRBJ1-2,-,TRBV3-1,ASSQGWGSYGYT
TRBJ2-7,TRBD2,TRBV7-2,ASSLLAGAGEQY
TRBJ1-5,-,TRBV20-1,SARDDMGKQH
TRBJ1-2,-,TRBV7-6,ASSLAISDVYGYT
TRBJ2-2,-,TRBV20-1,SASLDPNTGELF
TRBJ1-4,-,TRBV5-1,ASSLSSGGRNEKLF
TRBJ2-1,TRBD2,TRBV27,ASSQTSGAGRNEQF